The text below deals with one T cell receptor (beta chain). Its matching antigen is unknown. The CDR3 extends over 15 amino acids. Germline V gene lookup returns CDR1 KGHSH and CDR2 LQKENI. Trimming shortened V by 1 base and J by 1 base, and 10 bases separated the two germline ends. The data are from a study of siplizumab effects on memory and regulatory T cells. Findings and limits, study-wide: Treg origin accounted for an average of roughly 69% of mappable alloreactive CD4+ clones with siplizumab and under 30% in controls. Roughly 75-96% of proliferating clones (CD4+ or CD8+) could not be assigned a naive or memory phenotype.

The method was immunoSEQ multiplex PCR; TCRdb's version includes in-frame clones alone and lacks a portion of them. This table holds 85,000 to 95,000 clones, 94% found once. This receptor was obtained from a human donor in good health. Sequencing was carried out using non-Treg CD4+ T cells sorted from blood. The chain has TRBV18 and TRBJ1-1; D is unclear. The CDR3 DNA reads TGTGCCAGCTCACCACGTCCGATAGAGAACACTGAAGCTTTCTTT. This encodes CASSPRPIENTEAFF.